The rows below give T cell receptor beta chains drawn from one sample of a study of cytotoxic CD8 clonotypes in ibrutinib-treated CLL. The method was immunoSEQ multiplex PCR; TCRdb's version includes in-frame clones alone and lacks a portion of them. The sample gives 85,000 or so clones, 79% of which show up once; approximately 4.4% is in the top ten. The specimen was PBMCs, collected after 12 months of ibrutinib treatment. Receptors originate from a human donor with chronic lymphocytic leukemia. Both conserved end residues are part of each CDR3. The D gene is left open where the match is weak. The size of a clone is reported for some rows only, either as once, few or many, or as a class for expanded clones.

>-|TRBJ1-1|TRBV30|-
CAWRWAAEAFF
TGTGCCTGGAGATGGGCAGCTGAAGCTTTCTTT
>-|TRBJ2-3|TRBV7-3|TRBD2
CASSLTGTSGGLGDTQYF
TGTGCCAGCAGCTTAACTGGGACTAGCGGGGGGCTGGGAGATACGCAGTATTTT
>many|TRBJ1-5|TRBV28|TRBD1
CASSPTGNQPQHF
TGTGCCAGCAGTCCGACAGGGAATCAGCCCCAGCATTTT
>-|TRBJ1-2|TRBV4-2|-
CASSQLLSYGYTF
TGTGCCAGCAGCCAGCTTCTCAGCTATGGCTACACCTTC
>-|TRBJ1-5|TRBV6-6|-
CASSWEGPQHF
TGTGCCAGCAGTTGGGAGGGGCCCCAGCATTTT
>-|TRBJ2-1|TRBV7-2|-
CASTLGNEQFF
TGTGCCAGCACGCTGGGGAATGAGCAGTTCTTC
>-|TRBJ1-1|TRBV6-5|TRBD1
CASTGTGGAAAFF
TGTGCCAGCACCGGGACAGGGGGCGCAGCAGCTTTCTTT
>-|TRBJ1-5|TRBV28|-
CASSFGGYSNQPQHF
TGTGCCAGCAGTTTTGGAGGATATAGCAATCAGCCCCAGCATTTT
>-|TRBJ2-1|TRBV4-2|TRBD2
CASSHRDYPYNEQFF
TGTGCCAGCAGCCACCGGGACTACCCCTACAATGAGCAGTTCTTC
>-|TRBJ1-3|TRBV30|TRBD1
CAWNPQGPGNTIYF
TGTGCCTGGAACCCACAGGGGCCGGGAAACACCATATATTTT
>-|TRBJ2-7|TRBV28|-
CASWGAYEQYF
TGTGCCAGTTGGGGGGCGTACGAGCAGTACTTC
>-|TRBJ2-7|TRBV6-6|-
CASSSPPQGNYEQYF
TGTGCCAGCAGTTCCCCCCCCCAGGGGAACTACGAGCAGTACTTC
>few|TRBJ2-6|TRBV9|TRBD1
CASSLHPDRTGGRSGANVLTF
TGTGCCAGCAGCCTACATCCGGACAGGACAGGGGGCCGCTCTGGGGCCAACGTCCTGACTTTC
>once|TRBJ2-6|TRBV28|-
CASSESGANVLTF
TGTGCCAGCAGTGAGTCTGGGGCCAACGTCCTGACTTTC
>-|TRBJ1-3|TRBV7-9|-
CASSSPPGGQGGNTIYF
TGTGCCAGCAGCTCCCCCCCCGGTGGACAAGGGGGAAACACCATATATTTT
>few|TRBJ2-3|TRBV11-3|TRBD2
CASSLGKREVADTQYF
TGTGCCAGCAGCTTAGGGAAGCGGGAGGTGGCAGATACGCAGTATTTT
>medium-sized|TRBJ1-1|TRBV18|-
CASSPGRNTEAFF
TGTGCCAGCTCACCGGGGCGGAACACTGAAGCTTTCTTT
>-|TRBJ2-7|TRBV4-1|TRBD2
CASSQELAGGREQYF
TGCGCCAGCAGCCAAGAGCTAGCGGGGGGCCGCGAGCAGTACTTC
>-|TRBJ2-3|TRBV7-9|TRBD2
CASSSAGGPTDTQYF
TGTGCCAGCAGCTCGGCGGGGGGACCCACAGATACGCAGTATTTT
>few|TRBJ1-2|TRBV7-9|-
CASSSSNYGYTF
TGTGCCAGCAGCTCCAGTAACTATGGCTACACCTTC
>-|TRBJ2-7|TRBV5-1|TRBD1
CASSLEPGQGYEQYF
TGCGCCAGCAGCTTGGAGCCGGGACAGGGGTACGAGCAGTACTTC
>once|TRBJ1-1|TRBV18|-
CASSPWNTEAFF
TGTGCCAGCTCACCATGGAACACTGAAGCTTTCTTT
>-|TRBJ2-2|TRBV18|TRBD1
CASSPKDRGNTGELFF
TGTGCCAGCTCACCAAAGGACAGGGGGAACACCGGGGAGCTGTTTTTT
>-|TRBJ1-6|TRBV7-9|-
CASSSMGNSPLHF
TGTGCCAGCAGCTCCATGGGGAATTCACCCCTCCACTTT
>once|TRBJ1-1|TRBV7-9|-
CASSQRGTEAFF
TGTGCCAGCAGCCAACGAGGGACTGAAGCTTTCTTT
>-|TRBJ2-7|TRBV6-5|-
CASSYSNPPYEQYF
TGTGCCAGCAGTTACTCGAACCCCCCCTACGAGCAGTACTTC
>-|TRBJ2-1|TRBV7-2|-
CASSLVPAGGYNEQFF
TGTGCCAGCAGCTTAGTCCCAGCTGGGGGCTACAATGAGCAGTTCTTC
>-|TRBJ2-1|TRBV5-4|-
CASSADGSSYNEQFF
TGTGCCAGCAGCGCCGACGGCAGCTCCTACAATGAGCAGTTCTTC
>-|TRBJ2-5|TRBV20-1|-
CSPPVEETQYF
TGCAGTCCCCCCGTCGAGGAGACCCAGTACTTC
>-|TRBJ2-2|TRBV7-6|-
CASSRHETGELFF
TGTGCCAGCAGCAGACACGAAACCGGGGAGCTGTTTTTT
>-|TRBJ1-5|TRBV15|-
CATSVQSHNQPQHF
TGTGCCACCAGCGTTCAGAGTCACAATCAGCCCCAGCATTTT
>-|TRBJ2-1|TRBV10-3|TRBD2
CAISEGAGGGDEQFF
TGTGCCATCAGTGAGGGTGCGGGAGGGGGCGATGAGCAGTTCTTC
>-|TRBJ1-1|TRBV5-1|-
CASRRGTGTEAFF
TGCGCCAGCAGGAGGGGAACGGGGACTGAAGCTTTCTTT
>once|TRBJ2-3|TRBV27|-
CASSLRRIVGTDTQYF
TGTGCCAGCAGTTTGCGGAGGATTGTGGGCACAGATACGCAGTATTTT
>-|TRBJ2-1|TRBV29-1|TRBD1
CSGNRDSGQFF
TGCAGCGGCAACCGGGACAGCGGGCAGTTCTTC
>-|TRBJ1-6|TRBV28|-
CASSPGTGRGGSPLHF
TGTGCCAGCAGCCCCGGGACCGGGAGAGGGGGTTCACCCCTCCACTTT
>-|TRBJ1-4|TRBV4-3|-
CASSPARWENEKLFF
TGCGCCAGCAGCCCAGCCCGGTGGGAGAATGAAAAACTGTTTTTT
>once|TRBJ2-1|TRBV7-2|TRBD1
CASSLGGGAWNEQFF
TGTGCCAGCAGCTTAGGAGGGGGCGCGTGGAATGAGCAGTTCTTC
>-|TRBJ2-5|TRBV9|TRBD2
CARGAGAEEETQYF
TGTGCCAGGGGAGCGGGGGCGGAGGAAGAGACCCAGTACTTC
>-|TRBJ1-2|TRBV4-2|-
CASSQDGGTNYGYTF
TGTGCCAGCAGCCAAGATGGGGGGACTAACTATGGCTACACCTTC
>-|TRBJ2-4|TRBV29-1|TRBD1
CSVEVDRVAKNIQYF
TGCAGCGTTGAAGTGGACAGGGTAGCCAAAAACATTCAGTACTTC
>-|TRBJ2-3|TRBV9|TRBD2
CASSATSGRGADTQYF
TGTGCCAGCAGCGCTACTAGCGGGAGGGGGGCAGATACGCAGTATTTT
>-|TRBJ2-1|TRBV5-8|-
CASSFVEIDEQFF
TGTGCCAGCAGCTTCGTGGAGATTGATGAGCAGTTCTTC
>-|TRBJ2-3|TRBV5-1|-
CASSLAGPDTQYF
TGCGCCAGCAGCTTGGCGGGCCCAGATACGCAGTATTTT
>-|TRBJ1-5|TRBV10-3|-
CAIRGGDQPQHF
TGTGCCATCAGGGGAGGTGATCAGCCCCAGCATTTT
>-|TRBJ2-2|TRBV6-4|-
CASSDSAAGHTGELFF
TGTGCCAGCAGTGACTCGGCGGCCGGCCACACCGGGGAGCTGTTTTTT
>-|TRBJ1-1|TRBV10-2|-
CASTVNTEAFF
TGCGCCAGCACAGTGAACACTGAAGCTTTCTTT
>-|TRBJ1-4|TRBV29-1|-
CSVVEGTHNEKLFF
TGCAGCGTTGTCGAAGGGACACATAATGAAAAACTGTTTTTT
>-|TRBJ1-6|TRBV28|-
CASSFGGSPLHF
TGTGCCAGCAGTTTCGGGGGGTCACCCCTCCACTTT
>-|TRBJ1-5|TRBV6-6|-
CASRRQAQGPQHF
TGTGCCAGCAGAAGACAGGCCCAGGGGCCCCAGCATTTT